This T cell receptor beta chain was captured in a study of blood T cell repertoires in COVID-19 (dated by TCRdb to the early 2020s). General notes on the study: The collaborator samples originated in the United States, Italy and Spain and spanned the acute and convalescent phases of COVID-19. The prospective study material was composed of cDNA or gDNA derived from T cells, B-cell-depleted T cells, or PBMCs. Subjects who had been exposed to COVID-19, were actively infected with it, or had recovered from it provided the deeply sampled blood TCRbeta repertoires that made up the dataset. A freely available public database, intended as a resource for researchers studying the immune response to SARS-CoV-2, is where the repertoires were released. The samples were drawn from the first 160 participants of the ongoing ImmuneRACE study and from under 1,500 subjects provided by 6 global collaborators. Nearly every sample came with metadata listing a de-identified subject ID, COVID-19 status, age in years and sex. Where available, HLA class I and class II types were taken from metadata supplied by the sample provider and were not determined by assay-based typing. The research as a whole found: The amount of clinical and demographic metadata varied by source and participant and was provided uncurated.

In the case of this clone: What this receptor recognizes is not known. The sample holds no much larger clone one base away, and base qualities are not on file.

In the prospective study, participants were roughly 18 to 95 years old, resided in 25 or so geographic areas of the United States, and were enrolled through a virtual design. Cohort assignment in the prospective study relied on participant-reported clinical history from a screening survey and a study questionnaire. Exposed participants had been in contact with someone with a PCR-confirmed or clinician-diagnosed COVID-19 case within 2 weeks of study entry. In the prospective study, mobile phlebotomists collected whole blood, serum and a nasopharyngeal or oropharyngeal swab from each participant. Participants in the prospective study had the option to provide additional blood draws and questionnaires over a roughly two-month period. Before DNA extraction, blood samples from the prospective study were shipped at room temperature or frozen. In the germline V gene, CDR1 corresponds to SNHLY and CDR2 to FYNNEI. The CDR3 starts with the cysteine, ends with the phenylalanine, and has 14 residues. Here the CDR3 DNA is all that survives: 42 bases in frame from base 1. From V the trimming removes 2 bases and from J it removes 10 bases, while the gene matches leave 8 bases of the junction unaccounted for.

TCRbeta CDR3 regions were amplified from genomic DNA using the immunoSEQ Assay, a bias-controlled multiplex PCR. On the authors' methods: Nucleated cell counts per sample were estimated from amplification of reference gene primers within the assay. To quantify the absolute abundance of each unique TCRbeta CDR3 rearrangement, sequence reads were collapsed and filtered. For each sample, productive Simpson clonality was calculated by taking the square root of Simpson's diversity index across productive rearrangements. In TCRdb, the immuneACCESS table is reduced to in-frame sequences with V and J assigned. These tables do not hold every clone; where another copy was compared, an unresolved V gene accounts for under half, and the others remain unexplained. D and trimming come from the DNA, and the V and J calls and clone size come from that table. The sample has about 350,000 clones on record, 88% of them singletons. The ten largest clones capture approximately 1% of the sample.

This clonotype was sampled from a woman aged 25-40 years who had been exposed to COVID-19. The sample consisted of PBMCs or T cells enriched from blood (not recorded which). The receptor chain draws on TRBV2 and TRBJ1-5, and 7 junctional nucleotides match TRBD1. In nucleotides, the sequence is TGTGCCAGCAGTGAACGAGACAGGGAACCCCCCCAGCATTTT. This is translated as CASSERDREPPQHF.